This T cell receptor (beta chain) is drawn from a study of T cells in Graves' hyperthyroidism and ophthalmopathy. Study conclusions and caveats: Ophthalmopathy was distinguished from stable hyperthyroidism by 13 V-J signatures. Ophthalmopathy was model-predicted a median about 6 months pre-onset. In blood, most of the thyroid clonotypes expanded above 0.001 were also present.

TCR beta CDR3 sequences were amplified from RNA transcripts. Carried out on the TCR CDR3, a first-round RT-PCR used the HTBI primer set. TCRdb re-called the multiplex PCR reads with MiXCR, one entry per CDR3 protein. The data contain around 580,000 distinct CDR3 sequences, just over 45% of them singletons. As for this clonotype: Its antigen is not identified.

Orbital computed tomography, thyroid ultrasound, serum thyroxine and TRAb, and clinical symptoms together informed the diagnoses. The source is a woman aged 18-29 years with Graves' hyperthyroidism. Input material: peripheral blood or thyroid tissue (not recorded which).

The CDR3 bases are TGTGCCAGCAGCTTATTAGGTGGGAGGGCCAACGTCCTGACTTTC. As protein: CASSLLGGRANVLTF. This chain uses TRBV7-3 with TRBJ2-6; D is unclear. The CDR3 is 15 amino acids. V lost 2 bases, J lost 5 bases, and 10 bases lay in between. CDR1 is SGHTA and CDR2 is FQGTGA in the germline V gene.